This paragraph covers one TCR beta chain sequence. Its antigen is unknown. This entry is derived from a study of T cell responses to AZD1222 COVID-19 vaccine. On the study more broadly: Second-dose schedules of about 4 or about 12 weeks were combined. Study-wide findings and caveats: Clonal diversity was possibly underestimated, and the donors were mostly white British, with more females. Unmutated variant regions reportedly attract nearly half of all spike-specific TCRs. The study found Spike-specific TCR breadth and depth rose after two AZD1222 doses.

Data came from immunoSEQ multiplex PCR; TCRdb stores just in-frame clones and leaves some out. The repertoire holds some 96,000 clones, 80% to 95% seen once, with more than 1.5% in the top ten. Germline CDR1 ENHRY, CDR2 SYGVKD. V was clipped by 11 bases and J by 0 bases, with 11 bases between them. This CDR3 is built from 13 residues. The J gene is TRBJ1-5, the V gene TRBV10-3; D not resolved. This receptor was obtained from an adult in good health. Sequences were derived from peripheral blood, sampled on day 0 of AZD1222 vaccination. Here the CDR3 DNA reads TGTGCCTCGCAGGTGGATAGCAATCAGCCCCAGCATTTT. Residues: CASQVDSNQPQHF.